The 32 T cell receptor beta chains below all came from one sample that was sequenced in a study of shared clonotypes between healthy human individuals. Libraries were prepared by immunoSEQ multiplex PCR; TCRdb keeps only in-frame clonotypes and omits some of them. The profile shows some 1 million clones, approximately 68% of them singletons. What was sequenced was memory CD4+ T cells sorted from blood. Subset denoted: CD45RA-negative fraction. The receptor source for this set is a man in his late teens or twenties in good health.

V and J are TRBV7-2 and TRBJ2-5, with D perhaps given as TRBD1 or TRBD2 (5 bases each). This CDR3 comprises 13 residues. Deletions cut 5 bases from V and 1 base from J, with 8 bases between. Germline V lookup: CDR1 SGHTA, CDR2 FQGNSA. CDR3 sequence: CASSQGTQETQYF. DNA for the CDR3: TGTGCCAGCAGCCAAGGGACCCAAGAGACCCAGTACTTC.

The chain uses TRBV28 and TRBJ2-1; 11 bases align to TRBD1. V gave up 2 bases and J gave up 5 bases; unmatched junction bases: 2. CDR1 and CDR2 (germline): MDHEN, SYDVKM. The CDR3 consists of 15 residues. CDR3 DNA: TGTGCCAGCAGTTTAGGACAGGGGGCACACAATGAGCAGTTCTTC. Amino acid sequence: CASSLGQGAHNEQFF.

The CDR3 bases are TGTGCCAGCAGCCGACAGGACTTCGCCTTAAAGCAGTTCTTC. This sequence encodes CASSRQDFALKQFF. The genes are TRBV11-2 and TRBJ2-1, with a tentative D call TRBD1 (6 bases). The CDR3 runs 14 residues. Germline V gene lookup returns CDR1 SGHAT and CDR2 FQNNGV. Trimming shortened V by 5 bases and J by 11 bases, and 19 bases separated the two germline ends.

The chain employs TRBV28 and TRBJ2-7; 8 bases fit TRBD1. The germline V gene encodes CDR1 MDHEN and CDR2 SYDVKM. The CDR3 extends over 14 amino acids. The V and J ends lost 6 bases and 0 bases, in that order; junction bases with no gene match: 4. In DNA form, the CDR3 reads TGTGCCAGCAGCGTTACAGGGGGCTCCTACGAGCAGTACTTC. This translates into CASSVTGGSYEQYF.

In regard to this clone: Other DNA sequences in this sample translate to the same CDR3. The V gene is TRBV5-6, the J gene TRBJ1-1, with 7 nucleotides matching TRBD1. V shed 0 bases, J shed 1 base, and the junction held 0 bases outside the gene matches. From germline, CDR1 is SGHDT and CDR2 YYEEEE. The CDR3 spans 14 residues. The CDR3 spells CASSLAGGNTEAFF. The CDR3 DNA reads TGTGCCAGCAGCTTGGCAGGGGGGAACACTGAAGCTTTCTTT.

For this clone: Other nucleotide sequences from this sample produce the same CDR3. The V gene is TRBV2, the J gene TRBJ2-7; no clear D gene. This CDR3 comprises 12 residues. Germline V gene lookup returns CDR1 SNHLY and CDR2 FYNNEI. The ends were cut back, 3 bases at V and 1 base at J, with 4 bases in the middle. The CDR3 sequence: CASSEASYEQYF. CDR3 nucleotide sequence: TGTGCCAGCAGTGAGGCGTCCTACGAGCAGTACTTC.

The J gene is TRBJ1-3, the V gene TRBV28, with 11 nucleotides matching TRBD1. Germline assignment: CDR1 MDHEN and CDR2 SYDVKM. Trimming removed 0 bases from V and 0 bases from J; junction bases left unmatched: 7. CDR3 length equals 19 residues. The CDR3 loop is CASSLWGSGTGGSGNTIYF. The CDR3 nucleotides read TGTGCCAGCAGTTTATGGGGCTCCGGGACAGGGGGCTCTGGAAACACCATATATTTT. The variable domain in full, with the rest retrieved from reference TRBV28 and TRBJ1-3, is DVKVTQSSRYLVKRTGEKVFLECVQDMDHENMFWYRQDPGLGLRLIYFSYDVKMKEKGDIPEGYSVSREKKERFSLILESASTNQTSMYLCASSLWGSGTGGSGNTIYFGEGSWLTVV.

This rearrangement joins TRBV30 to TRBJ1-2; D is unresolved. Germline V gene sequence: CDR1 GTSNPN, CDR2 SVGIG (reference sequence). The length of the CDR3 is 10 residues. Here the CDR3 reads CALGSNGYTF. CDR3 sequence (DNA): TGTGCGTTGGGGTCAAATGGCTACACCTTC.

V is TRBV4-1 and J is TRBJ1-2; TRBD1 aligns across 7 bases. CDR1 and CDR2 (germline): MGHRA, YSYEKL. Trimming took 4 bases from V and 0 from J; bases not matched to a gene: 8. CDR3 length: 16 residues. The CDR3 DNA reads as TGCGCCAGCAGCCTCACCGGGACAGAGACTAACTATGGCTACACCTTC. It encodes CASSLTGTETNYGYTF.

The chain couples TRBV7-9 to TRBJ1-4; D might be TRBD1 (6 bases). CDR1 is SEHNR and CDR2 is FQNEAQ in the germline V gene (reference sequence). The CDR3 runs to 16 residues. Trimming took 5 bases from V and 6 from J, leaving 19 bases between them. The CDR3 here is CASSPPFQRGDEKLFF. The DNA of the CDR3 is TGTGCCAGCAGCCCACCCTTCCAGAGGGGGGATGAAAAACTGTTTTTT.

V gene TRBV13 combines with J gene TRBJ2-6; possibly TRBD1 for D (5 bases). V shed 0 bases and J shed 0 bases, with 12 bases lying between them. CDR3 length: 18 amino acids. Germline CDR1 is PRHDT and CDR2 is FYEKMQ (reference sequence). CDR3 sequence: CASSLGPLTDSGANVLTF. CDR3 sequence (DNA): TGTGCCAGCAGCTTAGGCCCACTGACAGACTCTGGGGCCAACGTCCTGACTTTC.

This chain joins TRBV30 and TRBJ2-1; possibly TRBD2 for D (7 bases). Germline assignment: CDR1 GTSNPN and CDR2 SVGIG (reference sequence). The ends were cut back, 0 bases at V and 2 bases at J, with 11 bases in the middle. This CDR3 region has 15 residues. The CDR3, as DNA: TGTGCCTGGAGTGTCTTGCGGGGGCCCTACAATGAGCAGTTCTTC. This translates into CAWSVLRGPYNEQFF.

V and J are TRBV11-2 and TRBJ2-2, with 8 bases aligning to TRBD2. The CDR3 is 14 amino acids. The ends lost 8 bases at V and 6 bases at J; junction bases unmatched: 8. Germline values: CDR1 SGHAT, CDR2 FQNNGV. Written as DNA, the CDR3 is TGTGCCAGCTCGGGGGGGGCCTTCCCCGGGGAGCTGTTTTTT. Amino acid sequence: CASSGGAFPGELFF.

This chain links TRBV9 with TRBJ2-7, with 7 bases matching TRBD1. CDR3 length: 16 amino acids. The germline V gene has CDR1 SGDLS and CDR2 YYNGEE. With 1 base clipped from V and 2 bases from J, the junction kept 9 bases outside the gene matches. The CDR3: CASSVRETGVAYEQYF. CDR3 sequence (DNA): TGTGCCAGCAGCGTAAGGGAAACAGGGGTGGCCTACGAGCAGTACTTC. Full variable domain (rest looked up from reference TRBV9 and TRBJ2-7): DSGVTQTPKHLITATGQRVTLRCSPRSGDLSVYWYQQSLDQGLQFLIQYYNGEERAKGNILERFSAQQFPDLHSELNLSSLELGDSALYFCASSVRETGVAYEQYFGPGTRLTVT.

The chain uses TRBV18 and TRBJ1-6; D is ambiguous. V was cut by 3 bases and J by 4 bases, with 10 bases left in between. CDR1 is KGHSH, CDR2 LQKENI, per germline. The CDR3 consists of 15 residues. The CDR3 here is CASSPGVGYNSPLHF. CDR3 sequence (DNA): TGTGCCAGCTCACCCGGTGTGGGGTATAATTCACCCCTCCACTTT.

The chain joins TRBV11-2 to TRBJ2-1; no definite D call. V lost 4 bases and J lost 9, with 13 bases in between. Germline CDR1 is SGHAT and CDR2 is FQNNGV. The CDR3 loop spans 13 amino acids. CDR3: CASSCLGCAEQFF. The CDR3 bases are TGTGCCAGCAGCTGCCTCGGATGCGCTGAGCAGTTCTTC.

The CDR3 region has the DNA TGTGCCAGCATCGGGACTACCACAGATACGCAGTATTTT. Its protein product is CASIGTTTDTQYF. The rearrangement links TRBV6-5 to TRBJ2-3; TRBD2 matches at 7 bases. This CDR3 comprises 13 residues. Germline V gene lookup returns CDR1 MNHEY and CDR2 SVGAGI. With V trimmed by 7 bases and J by 2 bases, 3 bases remained unmatched.

This chain uses TRBV18 with TRBJ1-5, with 7 nucleotides matching TRBD1. The germline V gene has CDR1 KGHSH and CDR2 LQKENI. V was pared by 4 bases and J by 7 bases, with 7 bases of the junction left unmatched. This CDR3 has 14 residues. CDR3 amino acids: CASSQGQNKQPQHF. The CDR3 DNA follows: TGTGCCAGCTCACAGGGACAGAATAAGCAGCCCCAGCATTTT.

With respect to this clone: Just one base apart from a much larger clone, this may be a read error. This chain joins TRBV5-6 and TRBJ1-6, with TRBD1 matching 7 bases. CDR3 length: 14 amino acids. The J segment lost 5 bases and the V segment lost 4 bases, leaving 3 bases of the junction unmatched. Looked up from germline, CDR1 is SGHDT and CDR2 is YYEEEE. Here the CDR3 DNA reads TGTGCCAGCAGCCAGGGACAGAATAATTCACCCCTCCACTTT. This translates into CASSQGQNNSPLHF.

The V call is TRBV11-2, the J call TRBJ2-1; D remains unclear. Trimming removed 1 base from V and 9 bases from J, with 4 bases in between. Germline V gene sequence: CDR1 SGHAT, CDR2 FQNNGV. CDR3 length: 11 amino acids. The DNA for the CDR3 is TGTGCCAGCAGCTTAGGCATTGAGCAGTTCTTC. This sequence encodes CASSLGIEQFF.

CDR3 nucleotides: TGTGCCAGCAGTGTACTAGCGGGGTTCACAGATACGCAGTATTTT. This encodes CASSVLAGFTDTQYF. This chain joins TRBV2 and TRBJ2-3, with 10 bases that match TRBD2. The CDR3 extends over 15 amino acids. Germline values: CDR1 SNHLY, CDR2 FYNNEI. V lost 4 bases to trimming and J lost 2 bases; unmatched junction nucleotides: 3.

Turning to this clone: This CDR3 is also generated by other DNA sequences in the sample. This chain joins TRBV5-1 and TRBJ1-1; no firm D call. The CDR3 consists of 13 residues. V was clipped by 4 bases and J by 1 base, with 8 bases between them. Germline V lookup: CDR1 SGHRS, CDR2 YFSETQ. The CDR3 spells CASSPSGNTEAFF. DNA for the CDR3: TGCGCCAGCAGCCCGTCAGGGAACACTGAAGCTTTCTTT.

This clone has a handful of counts. The chain uses TRBV29-1 and TRBJ1-3, with D perhaps TRBD1 (6 bases). From germline, CDR1 is SQVTM and CDR2 ANQGSEA. This CDR3 is built from 14 residues. Trimming took off 5 bases at V and 1 base at J, with 12 bases between the two ends. CDR3 coding DNA: TGCAGCGTTTTAACAGGGTCTTCTGGAAACACCATATATTTT. Translation gives CSVLTGSSGNTIYF.

This chain links TRBV28 with TRBJ2-3, with 8 bases lining up with TRBD2. V was clipped by 5 bases and J by 2 bases; unmatched bases: 9. Germline V gene data show CDR1 as MDHEN and CDR2 as SYDVKM. The CDR3 has 16 amino acids. The CDR3 DNA sequence: TGTGCCAGCAGTAGCCGAAGCGGGGGATACACAGATACGCAGTATTTT. As protein: CASSSRSGGYTDTQYF.

This clone showed up just once. The CDR3: CASRNLAGTVTGELFF. CDR3 coding DNA: TGCGCCAGCAGGAACCTTGCCGGGACAGTGACCGGGGAGCTGTTTTTT. The chain recombines TRBV4-3 with TRBJ2-2; 7 positions agree with TRBD1. The CDR3 extends over 16 amino acids. The J segment lost 5 bases and the V segment lost 6 bases, leaving 12 bases of the junction unmatched. The germline CDR1 and CDR2 sequences are LGHNA and YSLEER.

J is TRBJ2-1 and V is TRBV11-3; 14 nucleotides line up with TRBD2. V dropped 3 bases and J dropped 14; count of bases not matched to a gene: 3. The CDR3 spans 13 residues. Germline assignment: CDR1 SGHNT and CDR2 YENEEA. CDR3 in amino acids: CASSLTSGGAKFF. As DNA, the CDR3 is TGTGCCAGCAGCTTGACTAGCGGGGGGGCCAAGTTCTTC.

In DNA form, the CDR3 reads TGTGCCAGCAGCTTGGATGTGAATTCACCCCTCCACTTT. Translating it yields CASSLDVNSPLHF. The genes are TRBV5-6 and TRBJ1-6; D is undetermined. The germline CDR1 and CDR2 sequences are SGHDT and YYEEEE. Trimming removed 0 bases from V and 7 bases from J, with 5 bases in between. The CDR3 sequence is 13 residues long.

The chain has TRBV29-1 and TRBJ1-2; D may be TRBD1 (5 bases). In germline, CDR1 is SQVTM, CDR2 ANQGSEA. V was shortened by 4 bases and J by 6 bases, with 15 bases between the two germline ends. The CDR3 totals 13 residues. Here the CDR3 DNA reads TGCAGCGTTGTGAAAGGGGTCTTTGATGGCTACACCTTC. Amino acids: CSVVKGVFDGYTF. The full variable domain, completed using reference TRBV29-1 and TRBJ1-2, is SAVISQKPSRDICQRGTSLTIQCQVDSQVTMMFWYRQQPGQSLTLIATANQGSEATYESGFVIDKFPISRPNLTFSTLTVSNMSPEDSSIYLCSVVKGVFDGYTFGSGTRLTVV.

V gene TRBV5-4 combines with J gene TRBJ2-2; the match to TRBD1 covers 8 bases. V lost 0 bases, J lost 4 bases, and 5 bases stayed unmatched. The CDR3 extends over 16 amino acids. Germline CDR1 and CDR2: SGHNT and YYREEE (reference sequence). CDR3 DNA sequence: TGTGCCAGCAGCTTGGCCAGGGGGCTGACCACCGGGGAGCTGTTTTTT. It encodes CASSLARGLTTGELFF.

This clone was counted at least ten times. The chain has TRBV14 and TRBJ2-1, with TRBD2 identical over 7 bases. Germline lookup yields CDR1 SGHDN and CDR2 FVKESK. The CDR3 runs to 17 residues. V gave up 4 bases and J gave up 1 base; unmatched junction bases: 10. CDR3 protein: CASSLRPGGISYNEQFF. CDR3 DNA sequence: TGTGCCAGCAGCCTCCGCCCGGGGGGTATATCCTACAATGAGCAGTTCTTC.

V and J are TRBV11-2 and TRBJ1-1; D may be TRBD1 (6 bases). Germline CDR1 SGHAT, CDR2 FQNNGV. Trimming took 4 bases from V and 9 from J, leaving 12 bases between them. The CDR3 covers 12 residues. The CDR3 bases are TGTGCCAGCAGCTCCCGTCGGGACAAAGCTTTCTTT. This translates into CASSSRRDKAFF.

The chain recombines TRBV30 with TRBJ1-4; perhaps TRBD1 as D (5 bases). This CDR3 is 13 amino acids long. V lost 4 bases and J 5 bases, leaving 11 bases between the germline ends. Germline V gene data show CDR1 as GTSNPN and CDR2 as SVGIG (reference sequence). The CDR3 DNA is TGTGCCTGGACACGACAGCAAAATGAAAAACTGTTTTTT. This translates into CAWTRQQNEKLFF.